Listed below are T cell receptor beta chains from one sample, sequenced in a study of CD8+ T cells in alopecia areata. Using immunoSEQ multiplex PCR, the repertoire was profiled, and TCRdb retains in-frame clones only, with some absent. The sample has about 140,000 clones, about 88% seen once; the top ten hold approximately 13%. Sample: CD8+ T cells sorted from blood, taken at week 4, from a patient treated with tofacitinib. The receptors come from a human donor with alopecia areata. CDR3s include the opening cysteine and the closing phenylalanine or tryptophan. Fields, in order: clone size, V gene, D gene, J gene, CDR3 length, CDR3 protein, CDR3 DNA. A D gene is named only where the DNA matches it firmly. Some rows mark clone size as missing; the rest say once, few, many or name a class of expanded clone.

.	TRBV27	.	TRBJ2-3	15	CASSSGPDYTDTQYF	TGTGCCAGCAGTTCCGGCCCGGACTACACAGATACGCAGTATTTT
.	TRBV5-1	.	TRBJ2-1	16	CASSLATGGLYNEQFF	TGCGCCAGCAGCTTGGCCACGGGTGGACTCTACAATGAGCAGTTCTTC
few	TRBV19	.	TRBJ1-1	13	CAASGAGGTEAFF	TGTGCCGCCTCAGGGGCCGGAGGCACTGAAGCTTTCTTT
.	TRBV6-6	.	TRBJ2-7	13	CASRPLDAYEQYF	TGTGCCAGCAGACCCTTGGACGCCTACGAGCAGTACTTC
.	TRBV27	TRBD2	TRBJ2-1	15	CASSPGLAGYNEQFF	TGTGCCAGCAGTCCCGGACTAGCGGGGTACAATGAGCAGTTCTTC
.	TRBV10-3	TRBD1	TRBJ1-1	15	CAISPRDSMNTEAFF	TGTGCCATCAGCCCCCGGGACAGCATGAACACTGAAGCTTTCTTT
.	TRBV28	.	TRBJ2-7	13	CASSIRGPYEQYF	TGTGCCAGCAGTATCAGGGGCCCCTACGAGCAGTACTTC
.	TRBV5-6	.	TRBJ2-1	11	CASSPGSEQFF	TGTGCCAGCAGCCCGGGTTCGGAGCAGTTCTTC
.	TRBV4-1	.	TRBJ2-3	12	CASSPSLDTQYF	TGCGCCAGCAGCCCATCTCTAGATACGCAGTATTTT
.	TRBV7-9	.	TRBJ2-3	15	CASSHTDLPTDTQYF	TGTGCCAGCAGCCACACGGACCTCCCCACAGATACGCAGTATTTT
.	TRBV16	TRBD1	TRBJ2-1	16	CASSQSLQGANNEQFF	TGTGCCAGCAGCCAATCGTTACAGGGGGCGAACAATGAGCAGTTCTTC
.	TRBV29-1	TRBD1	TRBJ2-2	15	CSVADRDRGRGELFF	TGCAGCGTTGCGGACCGGGACAGGGGGCGCGGGGAGCTGTTTTTT
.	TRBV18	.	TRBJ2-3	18	CASATLGEPWGLTDTQYF	TGTGCCAGCGCTACCTTAGGGGAACCCTGGGGCCTAACAGATACGCAGTATTTT
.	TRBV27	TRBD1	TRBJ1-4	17	CASSSMPPGQGGRKLFF	TGTGCCAGCAGTTCCATGCCTCCGGGACAGGGTGGCAGAAAACTGTTTTTT
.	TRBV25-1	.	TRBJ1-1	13	CASSEAEELEAFF	TGTGCCAGCAGTGAGGCAGAAGAGTTGGAAGCTTTCTTT
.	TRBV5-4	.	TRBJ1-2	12	CASRGGDYGYTF	TGTGCCAGCAGGGGCGGGGACTATGGCTACACCTTC
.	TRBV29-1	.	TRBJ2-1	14	CSVGRDGFYNEQFF	TGCAGCGTGGGCCGGGACGGATTTTACAATGAGCAGTTCTTC
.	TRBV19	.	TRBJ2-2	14	CASSSWDPSAELFF	TGTGCCAGTAGTTCGTGGGACCCATCGGCGGAGCTGTTTTTT
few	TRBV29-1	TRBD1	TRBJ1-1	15	CSVPGTGGVNTEAFF	TGCAGCGTTCCGGGGACAGGGGGAGTGAACACTGAAGCTTTCTTT
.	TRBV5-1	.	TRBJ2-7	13	CASSLRQTYEQYF	TGCGCCAGCAGCCTCAGACAGACCTACGAGCAGTACTTC
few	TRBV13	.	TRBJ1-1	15	CASSLAARRNTEAFF	TGTGCCAGCAGCTTAGCGGCCCGACGGAACACTGAAGCTTTCTTT
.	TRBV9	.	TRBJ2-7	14	CASSVDDSEGEQYF	TGTGCCAGCAGCGTAGACGACAGCGAGGGCGAGCAGTACTTC
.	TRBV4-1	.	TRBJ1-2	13	CASSHQGRRGYTF	TGCGCCAGCAGCCACCAGGGTCGTCGAGGCTACACCTTC
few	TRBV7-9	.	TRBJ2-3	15	CASSLSSSRTDTQYF	TGTGCCAGCAGCTTGTCCTCGTCCCGCACAGATACGCAGTATTTT
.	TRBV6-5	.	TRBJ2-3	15	CASSPSLRDTDTQYF	TGTGCCAGCAGTCCTTCTTTGCGGGACACAGATACGCAGTATTTT
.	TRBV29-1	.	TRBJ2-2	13	CSVDGGNTGELFF	TGCAGCGTTGATGGGGGGAACACCGGGGAGCTGTTTTTT
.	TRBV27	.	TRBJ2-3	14	CASSLTANRDTQYF	TGTGCCAGCAGTTTAACGGCTAATAGAGATACGCAGTATTTT
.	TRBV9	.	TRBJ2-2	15	CASKGSGGDTGELFF	TGTGCCAGCAAAGGTTCCGGGGGCGACACCGGGGAGCTGTTTTTT
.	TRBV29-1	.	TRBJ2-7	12	CSVEGLDYEQYF	TGCAGCGTTGAAGGTCTTGACTACGAGCAGTACTTC
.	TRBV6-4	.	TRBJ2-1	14	CASSDRGQSNEQFF	TGTGCCAGCAGTGACAGGGGTCAGTCCAATGAGCAGTTCTTC
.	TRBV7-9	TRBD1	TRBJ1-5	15	CASGETGLGNQPQHF	TGTGCCAGCGGAGAGACAGGGTTAGGGAATCAGCCCCAGCATTTT
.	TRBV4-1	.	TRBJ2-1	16	CASSRSLGSGVNEQFF	TGCGCCAGCAGCCGATCTCTAGGCAGTGGAGTAAATGAGCAGTTCTTC